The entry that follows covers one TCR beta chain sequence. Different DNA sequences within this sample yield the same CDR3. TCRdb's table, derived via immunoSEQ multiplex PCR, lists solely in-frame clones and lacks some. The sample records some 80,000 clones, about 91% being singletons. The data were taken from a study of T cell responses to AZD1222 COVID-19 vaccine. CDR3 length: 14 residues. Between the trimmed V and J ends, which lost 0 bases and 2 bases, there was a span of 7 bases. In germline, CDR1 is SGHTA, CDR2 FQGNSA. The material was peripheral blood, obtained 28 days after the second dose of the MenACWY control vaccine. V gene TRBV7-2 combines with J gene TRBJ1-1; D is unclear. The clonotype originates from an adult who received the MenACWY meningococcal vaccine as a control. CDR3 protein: CASSLASINTEAFF. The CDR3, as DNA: TGTGCCAGCAGCTTAGCGTCCATTAACACTGAAGCTTTCTTT.